This TCR beta chain stems from a study of shared clonotypes between healthy human individuals. Study-wide background: The composition of the donors was a couple of women and a few men aged 18 to 49. Study-wide results and limits: Sorted-subset sequencing was shown by rarefaction to be incomplete despite large depth.

V was shortened by 1 base and J by 0 bases, with 4 bases between the two germline ends. Germline CDR1 reads KGHSH; CDR2 reads LQKENI. CDR3 size: 13 residues. As regards this clone: Its antigen is unknown. At the DNA level, this CDR3 is encoded by other sequences in the same sample as well.

The input for sorted-subset replicate PCRs was around 200 ng DNA, tens of thousands of T cell genomes. Only in-frame clones appear in the TCRdb table, and some are missing; sequencing was by immunoSEQ multiplex PCR. The data hold 2 million to 2.5 million clones, with approximately 96% observed a single time. The sequenced sample was naive CD4+ T cells sorted from blood. Subset described: CD45RA+ positively selected. The rearrangement uses TRBV18 and TRBJ2-7; D is uncertain. This clonotype was obtained from a young man in good health. The CDR3 loop reads CASSPLASYEQYF. CDR3 nucleotide sequence: TGTGCCAGCTCACCACTTGCCTCCTACGAGCAGTACTTC.